This T cell receptor beta chain was found in a study of blood T cells in healthy people across ages. The germline V gene has CDR1 SGHTA and CDR2 FQGNSA. The CDR3 sequence is 16 residues long. With 1 base clipped from V and 1 base from J, the junction kept 3 bases outside the gene matches. Combining a sample-barcoded 5' primer with a J-beta primer mix, a second PCR ran for about 6 to 11 cycles. The template-switch adaptor, which had 12 random nucleotides, put a tag on each cDNA molecule. TCRdb re-called the 5' RACE reads through MiXCR, storing one row per CDR3 protein. Among 760,000 or so distinct CDR3 sequences, 20% to 25% were seen once, and the ten largest hold roughly a tenth. They isolated at least 7 million PBMCs from each sample. This clonotype was seen a few times. The sample was also reused in another study, on T cells of mothers and their children. From that report: The second PCR's M1S primer added sample barcodes and 2-4 random nucleotides. With unrelated pairs as the comparison, related mother-child pairs had a slightly higher overlap that was not significant.

Material: blood. This sequence originates from a boy younger than 18 in good health. The chain links TRBV7-2 to TRBJ2-5; 10 bases are a match to TRBD1. CDR3 sequence: CASSLGDRGRQETQYF. The CDR3 DNA is TGTGCCAGCAGCTTAGGGGACAGGGGCCGCCAAGAGACCCAGTACTTC.